The sample holds a few counts of the clone carrying this T cell receptor beta chain. Its antigen is undetermined. The data derive from a study of T cells after yellow fever vaccination. Universal primer sites and UMIs were introduced during 5'RACE template-switching synthesis of TCR cDNA. Each CDR3 protein is one row after TCRdb ran MiXCR on the 5' RACE reads. The sample shows 200,000 to 300,000 distinct CDR3 sequences, around 6.7% of them seen only once. The CDR3 has 14 amino acids. V was clipped by 7 bases and J by 6 bases; unmatched bases: 10. Per the germline V gene, CDR1 is ENHRY and CDR2 is SYGVKD. Findings and limits, study-wide: Most clones from primary vaccination resurfaced after the booster (about 96% CD4, over 85% CD8).

This chain connects TRBV10-3 to TRBJ2-7, with 9 bases identical to TRBD1. This sample comprised CD4+ T cells sorted from PBMCs, obtained on the day of the yellow fever booster vaccination. This TCR derives from a man aged 25 to 45 who received the YFV17D yellow fever vaccine. The CDR3 DNA reads TGTGCCATCAACCCGGGACAGGGAGGAAGCGAGCAGTACTTC. Protein: CAINPGQGGSEQYF.